This T cell receptor beta chain was recovered during a study of Graves' ophthalmopathy and Graves' hyperthyroidism. Eligible hyperthyroidism cases comprised new diagnoses of under 2 months' duration in individuals aged 18 to 65. Diagnosis was based on clinical symptoms, serum thyroxine, TRAb, thyroid ultrasound and orbital computed tomography. Notes on this clonotype: Its antigen is not identified.

The CDR3 spans 14 residues. Germline assignment: CDR1 MNHEY and CDR2 SVGEGT. Trimming left V 2 bases short and J 5 bases short, with 12 bases between. Study conclusions and caveats: Both an approximately 68% sensitivity and an approximately 74% specificity characterized the model's predictions of ophthalmopathy progression. Between ophthalmopathy and stable hyperthyroidism, a 13-signature model drew a separation with just over 85% sensitivity and approximately 77% specificity.

Transcripts of RNA were the source for amplifying TCR beta CDR3 regions. An opening RT-PCR round employed HTBI primers and preceded a second-round multiplex PCR. TCRdb processed the multiplex PCR reads anew with MiXCR; each CDR3 protein has one entry. The sample contains 900,000 to 1,200,000 distinct CDR3 sequences, 35% to 40% of which appear only once. This clonotype was obtained from an adult man with Graves' hyperthyroidism. The sample was peripheral blood or thyroid tissue (not recorded which). The chain links TRBV6-2 or TRBV6-3 to TRBJ1-1; tentative D call: TRBD1 (5 bases). The CDR3 loop is CASSYAAGTTEAFF. CDR3 in DNA: TGTGCCAGCAGTTACGCAGCAGGGACGACTGAAGCTTTCTTT.